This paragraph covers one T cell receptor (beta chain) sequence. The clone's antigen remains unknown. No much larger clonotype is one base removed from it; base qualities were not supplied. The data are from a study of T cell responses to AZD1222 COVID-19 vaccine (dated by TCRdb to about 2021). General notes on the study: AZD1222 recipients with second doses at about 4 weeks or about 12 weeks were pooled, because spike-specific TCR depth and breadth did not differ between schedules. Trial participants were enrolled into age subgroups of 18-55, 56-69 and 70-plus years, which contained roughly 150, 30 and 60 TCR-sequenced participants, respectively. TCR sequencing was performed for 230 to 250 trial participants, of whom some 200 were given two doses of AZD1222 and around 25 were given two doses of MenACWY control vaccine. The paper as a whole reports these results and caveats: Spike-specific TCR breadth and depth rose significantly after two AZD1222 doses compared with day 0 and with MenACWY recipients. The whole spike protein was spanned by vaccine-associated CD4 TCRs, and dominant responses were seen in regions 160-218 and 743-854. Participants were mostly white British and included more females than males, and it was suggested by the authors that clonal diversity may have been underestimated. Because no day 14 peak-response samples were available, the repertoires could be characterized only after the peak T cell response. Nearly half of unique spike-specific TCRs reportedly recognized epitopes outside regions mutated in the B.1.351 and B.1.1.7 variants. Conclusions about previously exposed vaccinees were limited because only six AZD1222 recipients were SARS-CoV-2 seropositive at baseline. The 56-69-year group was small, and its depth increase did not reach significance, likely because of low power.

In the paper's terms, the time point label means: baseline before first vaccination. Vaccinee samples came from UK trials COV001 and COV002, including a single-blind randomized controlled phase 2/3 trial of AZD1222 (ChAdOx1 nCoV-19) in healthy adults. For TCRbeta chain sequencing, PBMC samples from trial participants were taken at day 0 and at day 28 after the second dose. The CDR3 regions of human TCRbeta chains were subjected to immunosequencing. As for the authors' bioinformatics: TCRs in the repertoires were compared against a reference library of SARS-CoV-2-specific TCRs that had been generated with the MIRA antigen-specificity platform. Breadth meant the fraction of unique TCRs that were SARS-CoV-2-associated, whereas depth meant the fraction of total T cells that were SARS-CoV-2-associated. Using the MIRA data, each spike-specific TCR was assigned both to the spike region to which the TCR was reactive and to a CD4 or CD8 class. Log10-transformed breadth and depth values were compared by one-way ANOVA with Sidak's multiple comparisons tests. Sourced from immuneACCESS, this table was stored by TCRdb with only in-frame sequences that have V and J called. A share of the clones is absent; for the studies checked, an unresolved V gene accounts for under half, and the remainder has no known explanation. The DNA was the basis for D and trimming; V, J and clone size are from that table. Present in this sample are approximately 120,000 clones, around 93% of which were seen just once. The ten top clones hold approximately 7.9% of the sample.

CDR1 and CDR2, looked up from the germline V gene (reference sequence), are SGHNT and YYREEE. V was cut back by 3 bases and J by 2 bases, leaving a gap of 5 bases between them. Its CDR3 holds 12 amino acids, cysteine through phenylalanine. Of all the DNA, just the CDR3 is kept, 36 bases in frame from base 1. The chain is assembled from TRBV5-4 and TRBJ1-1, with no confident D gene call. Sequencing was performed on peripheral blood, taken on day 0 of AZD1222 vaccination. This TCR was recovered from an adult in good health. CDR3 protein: CASSSPNTEAFF. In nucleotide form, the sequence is TGTGCCAGCAGCTCCCCCAACACTGAAGCTTTCTTT. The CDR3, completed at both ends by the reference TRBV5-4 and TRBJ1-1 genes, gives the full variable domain ETGVTQSPTHLIKTRGQQVTLRCSSQSGHNTVSWYQQALGQGPQFIFQYYREEENGRGNFPPRFSGLQFPNYSSELNVNALELDDSALYLCASSSPNTEAFFGQGTRLTVV.